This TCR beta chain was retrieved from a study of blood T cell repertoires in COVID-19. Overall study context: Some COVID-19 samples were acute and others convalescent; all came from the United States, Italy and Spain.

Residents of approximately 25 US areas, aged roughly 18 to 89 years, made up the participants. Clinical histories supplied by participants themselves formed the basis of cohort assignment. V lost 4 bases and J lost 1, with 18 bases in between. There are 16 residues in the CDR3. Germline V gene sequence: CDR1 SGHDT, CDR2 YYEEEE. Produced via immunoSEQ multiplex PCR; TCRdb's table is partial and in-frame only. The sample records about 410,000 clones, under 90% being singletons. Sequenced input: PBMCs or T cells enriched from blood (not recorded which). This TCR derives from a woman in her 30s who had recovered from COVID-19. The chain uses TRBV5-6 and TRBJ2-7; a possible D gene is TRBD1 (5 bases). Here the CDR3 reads CASSLPSREGSYEQYF. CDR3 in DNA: TGTGCCAGCAGCCTGCCCTCCAGGGAAGGTTCCTACGAGCAGTACTTC.